Reported below is one T cell receptor beta chain. Antigen unknown. Neighboring lung without atypia was obtained no less than 2 cm from the tumor margin. The sample belongs to a study of T cells in localized non-small cell lung cancer. The study's findings and limits: Clonality of T cells reached its maximum in uninvolved adjacent lung, surpassing tumor. Heterogeneity is still possible, as just one tumor region was sequenced. Median detection of top 100 tumor clones in adjacent lung was around 57 clones.

The CDR3 loop spans 17 amino acids. Trimming removed 0 bases at V and 3 bases at J, with 15 bases between. From germline, CDR1 is SGDLS and CDR2 YYNGEE. Data came from immunoSEQ multiplex PCR; TCRdb stores just in-frame clones and leaves some out. The table records about 1,500 clones, under 40% of them present only once. The clonotype originates from a woman aged 35 to 75 with stage I lung adenocarcinoma. Sequencing used normal lung tissue next to the tumor, obtained before any cancer treatment. The gene calls are TRBV9 and TRBJ1-4; a possible D gene is TRBD1 (5 bases). CDR3 protein: CASSVGKGMEANEKLFF. The CDR3 bases are TGTGCCAGCAGCGTAGGAAAGGGGATGGAGGCTAATGAAAAACTGTTTTTT.